This T cell receptor beta chain was obtained from a study of T cells in Graves' hyperthyroidism and ophthalmopathy (dated by TCRdb to between 2017 and 2020). For context, the study as a whole: Peripheral blood was sampled at the time of initial diagnosis, prior to any treatment. A discovery cohort of 95 to 100 patients, 43 with Graves' ophthalmopathy and 55 to 60 with stable Graves' hyperthyroidism, was used to find distinguishing TCR V-J signatures. Prospective prediction of ophthalmopathy was tested in an independent validation cohort consisting of roughly 20 hyperthyroidism patients and approximately 16 patients who later progressed to ophthalmopathy. The 75 to 100 discovery patients were randomly split 7:3 into training and test sets. In addition, the study compared T-cell repertoires in thyroid tissue and in blood from six Graves' hyperthyroidism patients. Once sampling was done, hyperthyroidism patients were given methimazole at a starting dose of 30 mg daily, whereas ophthalmopathy patients were given high-dose intravenous methylprednisolone. TCR Vbeta CDR3 sequencing of 140 or so peripheral blood samples (under 45 ophthalmopathy, about 75 hyperthyroidism and roughly 17 progressor patients) is reported in the paper. What the study reported, not specific to this receptor: A 13 V-J signature model separated ophthalmopathy from stable hyperthyroidism, with 87.88% sensitivity and approximately 81% specificity in cross-validation and 80%/75% in testing. Sample size was not statistically predetermined, and blinding of investigators to group allocation was not performed. Blood samples also contained most of the expanded thyroid clonotypes (frequency above 0.001), which suggests that blood repertoires may reflect thyroid immune responses. In validation, progression to ophthalmopathy was predicted by the model with nearly 71% sensitivity and roughly 72% specificity, a median of approximately 6.5 months before onset.

TCR beta CDR3 regions were amplified from RNA transcripts. The first round of RT-PCR for the TCR CDR3 was performed with the HTBI primer set and the Qiagen OneStep RT-PCR kit. Libraries were constructed in a second round of multiplex PCR, after which size selection and purification were performed. Paired-end sequencing of the libraries was performed with 100 bp reads on an Illumina HiSeq2000. Processing in the source paper ran as follows. SOAPnuke was used to process the raw data, throwing out any read that contained adapters or uncalled bases, had a mean Phred below 15, or lacked an exact constant-primer or identifier match. COPE v1.2.5 was used to merge the high-quality paired reads, and each unique nucleotide sequence was defined as a clonotype. Clonotypes were aligned to IMGT TRBV, TRBD and TRBJ reference segments using MiTCR v1.1. Only V-J combinations with frequency above 0.0001, covering 99% to 99.2% of repertoires, were analysed. A TCS score was defined as the ratio between F50 (clonal expansion) and ExV (chaos), using BLOSUM62-based TCRdist between CDR3 peptides within each V-J. Welch's t-statistics and random forest reduced 500 to 550 V-J features to about 12, which were used in a naive Bayes classifier (R e1071). The public reads were run again by TCRdb, first through fastp at Q25 and then through MiXCR, and only productive beta chains were kept. Rows with one shared CDR3 protein collapse into an entry with the most common genes and DNA. These V and J calls are TCRdb output, not the study's own analysis. In all, the sample holds about 590,000 distinct CDR3 sequences, and about a sixth of those were seen once. The top ten constitute under 7.5% of the sample.

Graves' hyperthyroidism was defined as stable when no progression to ophthalmopathy occurred over 18 months of follow-up. The hyperthyroidism patients were between 18 and 65 years old and newly diagnosed, with a disease duration of less than 2 months. Exclusion was applied to patients with uncontrolled infections, other autoimmune diseases, pregnancy or lactation. Clinical symptoms, serum thyroxine and TRAb, thyroid ultrasound, and orbital computed tomography formed the basis for the diagnoses. Ficoll-Paque density gradient centrifugation was used to isolate PBMCs from around 9.1 ml of fresh peripheral blood. Total RNA was extracted with Trizol reagent, and quality was checked on an Agilent 2100 Bioanalyzer. CDR1 and CDR2, per the germline V gene (reference sequence), are LGHDT and YNNKEL. The junction shows trimming of 5 bases on V and 3 bases on J, plus 10 bases between the germline ends. The cysteine opens and the phenylalanine closes a CDR3 of 14 amino acids. CDR3 DNA is the only sequence kept; it has 42 bases, read in frame from the first base.

This clonotype was observed at least ten times. It has no known antigen specificity. The input lacks base qualities; no much larger clone sits a single base away. The source is a woman in her thirties with Graves' hyperthyroidism. Material: blood. Recombination joined TRBV3-1 with TRBJ2-2; 6 matching bases give a weak D call of TRBD1. The DNA is as follows: TGTGCCAGCAGCTGGGACACCTACACCGGGGAGCTGTTTTTT. The encoded protein is CASSWDTYTGELFF.